Here is one T cell receptor beta chain with its context. What this receptor recognizes is not known. The sample holds no much larger clone one base away, and base qualities are not on file. The sample comes from a study of PD-L1 blockade in urothelial cancer (dated by TCRdb to the late 2010s). About the full investigation: Therapy was started in 2014 for all patients, and atezolizumab 1,200 mg was administered intravenously every 3 weeks. Pretreatment tumor samples, along with matched peripheral blood collected serially before and after atezolizumab treatment, underwent TCR sequencing. Blood samples were analyzed 3 weeks after the start of treatment (second dose) and 6 weeks after the start of treatment. About 85% of the roughly 29 patients were identified as males with urothelial cancer of bladder origin, and a prior smoking history was reported by 18 of 29 patients. Durable clinical benefit was achieved by nine patients and was not achieved by 20 patients. Blood samples gave a median of 141,255 T cells and 88,000 or so unique TCRs, with a median clonality of around 0.074. An ECOG performance status of 0 or 1 was recorded for the patients, and 0 to 3 prior chemotherapy regimens had been received by the patients. Under 30 patients had pretreatment blood TCR-seq, some 25 had at least one posttreatment blood collection, and some 25 had tumor TCR-seq. In the same patients, whole exome sequencing and RNA sequencing of pretreatment tumors were performed in addition to TCR sequencing. Somatic, immune and clinical correlates of response to PD-L1 blockade with atezolizumab in urothelial cancer were the focus of an exploratory multi-omic analysis. Progression-free survival longer than 6 months counted as durable clinical benefit, and TCR features were additionally tested against both progression-free and overall survival.

The CDR3 measures 16 amino acids from cysteine to phenylalanine. Only the CDR3 portion is preserved as DNA: 48 bases, with reading frame beginning at the first base. CDR1 and CDR2 are read off the germline V gene as SGHAT and FQNNGV. Unmatched junction bases come to 11, with V trimmed by 2 bases and J by 6 bases. The cohort comprised 25 to 35 patients with locally advanced or metastatic urothelial carcinoma treated at Memorial Sloan Kettering on a trial protocol. Peripheral blood mononuclear cells were collected pretreatment and during treatment, with between 1 and 8 total time points per patient. The Qiagen DNeasy Blood extraction kit was used to purify genomic DNA from total PBMCs and tumor samples. Collected pretreatment and during treatment, PBMCs were isolated and stored as previously described. Synthetic TCR analog templates were spiked into each PCR to estimate absolute template abundance from read counts. TCRbeta CDR3 regions were amplified from genomic DNA with bias-controlled V and J gene primers using the immunoSEQ assay. Rearranged TCRbeta segments were sequenced at approximately 20X coverage. The source study handled its data this way. Sequencing errors were corrected by clustering and CDR3s were annotated against IMGT to assign V, D and J genes. Only productive TCRbeta rearrangements were used in downstream analyses, excluding out-of-frame or stop-codon sequences. To compute clonality, Shannon entropy was normalized by the log of the number of unique productive sequences and then subtracted from one. Fisher's exact test with Benjamini-Hochberg correction, using a cutoff of adjusted p below 0.01, was how clones that differed between time points or between blood and tumor were identified. TCRdb holds this immuneACCESS table with in-frame rearrangements only. Some clones are missing; in checked studies, unresolved V genes explain under half, and the rest has no known cause. V, J and clone size reflect that table, while D and trimming were determined from the DNA. For this sample there are more than 70,000 clones; about 89% appear just once. Roughly 3.3% of the sample comes from the top ten.

Paper-wide results and their limitations: Because the sample size was small (n ≈ 31) and many of the analyses were exploratory, the results are meant to be hypothesis-generating. Improved progression-free and overall survival was found to be associated with pretreatment peripheral blood TCR clonality below the median. Greater expansion of tumor-associated TCR clones in peripheral blood 3 weeks after the start of treatment was observed in patients with durable benefit (n of about 20, p = 0.022).

The V and J genes are TRBV11-2 and TRBJ1-1; 8 nucleotides in the junction match TRBD1. This sequence originates from a man between 60 and 75 years old with urothelial cancer. The sequenced sample was PBMCs, obtained around atezolizumab (anti-PD-L1) treatment. The CDR3 sequence is CASSLSDRGSGSEAFF. The DNA sequence reads TGTGCCAGCAGCTTAAGTGACAGGGGAAGTGGGTCTGAAGCTTTCTTT. The full variable domain, completed from the reference TRBV11-2 and TRBJ1-1 proteins outside the CDR3, reads EAGVAQSPRYKIIEKRQSVAFWCNPISGHATLYWYQQILGQGPKLLIQFQNNGVVDDSQLPKDRFSAERLKGVDSTLKIQPAKLEDSAVYLCASSLSDRGSGSEAFFGQGTRLTVV.